One T cell receptor (beta chain) is described in this entry. TCRdb re-derived calls from the RT-PCR reads in MiXCR, one entry per CDR3 protein. Of around 200,000 distinct CDR3 sequences in the sample, around two fifths were seen once. The data originate from a study of patients and donors after allogeneic stem cell transplantation. The V gene lost 3 bases and the J gene lost 0 bases, with 7 bases spanning the gap. Germline V CDR1 and CDR2: SGHDT, YYEEEE. This CDR3 comprises 15 residues. This receptor was obtained from a human donor who was either an allogeneic HSCT recipient or a stem cell or donor lymphocyte infusion donor (not recorded which). It is not recorded whose cells these are; they may come from a transplant donor. This chain uses TRBV5-6 with TRBJ2-6, with D maybe TRBD1 (5 bases). Input material: blood, either unsorted or a sorted T cell fraction (not recorded which). The CDR3 DNA reads as TGTGCCAGCAGCTCAGGGTTCTCTGGGGCCAACGTCCTGACTTTC. Translating it yields CASSSGFSGANVLTF.